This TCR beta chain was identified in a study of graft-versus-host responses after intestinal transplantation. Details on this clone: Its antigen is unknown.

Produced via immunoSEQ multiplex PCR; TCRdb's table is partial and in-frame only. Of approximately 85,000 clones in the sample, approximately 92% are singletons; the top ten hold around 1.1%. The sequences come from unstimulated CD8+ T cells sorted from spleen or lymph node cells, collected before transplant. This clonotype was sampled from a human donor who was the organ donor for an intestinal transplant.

CDR3 nucleotides: TGTGCCAGCAGCCATGAAGACACAGGGTTTCCCTTCCTGGACACTGAAGCTTTCTTT. Its protein product is CASSHEDTGFPFLDTEAFF. The chain combines TRBV5-8 with TRBJ1-1; TRBD1 might be the D (6 bases). The V end was cut by 4 bases, the J end by 3 bases, with 28 bases between. The length of the CDR3 is 19 residues. The germline V gene has CDR1 SGHTS and CDR2 YDEGEE.